Included here is one T cell receptor (beta chain) sequence, with context. The antigen is unknown. The CDR3 loop spans 14 amino acids. Trimming took 4 bases from V and 5 from J; bases not matched to a gene: 5. Germline V gene lookup returns CDR1 SGHTA and CDR2 FQGNSA. This sample was included in a study of human T cells and chemical hapten exposure. Broader study findings: Expanded TCRs formed significantly more large CDR3 similarity clusters than controls.

TCRdb reanalysed the RACE reads using MiXCR and keeps one entry per CDR3 protein. The sample lists about 190,000 distinct CDR3 sequences; about 22% were seen once. Noted time point: patch test 3, about 24 weeks after DPC sensitization. Treatment of the sample: therapeutic diphenylcyclopropenone sensitization with weekly scalp DPC. Specimen: whole blood, collected in connection with sensitization to the hapten diphenylcyclopropenone (DPC). The TCR originated in a woman aged 35 to 49 with alopecia areata. Some clones in this sample may be carry-over from other donors' samples. The chain has TRBV7-2 and TRBJ2-7, with 10 bases lining up with TRBD2. Here the CDR3 DNA reads TGTGCCAGCAGCTGGACCGGGACTAGCGACGAGCAGTACTTC. Its translation: CASSWTGTSDEQYF.